The entry that follows covers one T cell receptor (beta chain) sequence. Antigen unknown. The data were obtained in a study of blood T cells in healthy people across ages. The study's findings and limits: Long-lived donors carried more naive CD4+ cells and greater diversity than aged donors. Higher naive T cell percentage went strongly together with higher TCR beta diversity.

The CDR3 extends over 15 amino acids. V was trimmed by 2 bases and J by 1 base, leaving 11 bases between them. In germline, CDR1 is MDHEN, CDR2 SYDVKM. A second PCR of roughly 7 to 11 cycles used a sample-barcoded 5' primer and a J-beta primer mix. TCRdb reprocessed the 5' RACE reads via MiXCR and lists one record per CDR3 protein. The top ten hold 10% to 15% of the sample, which has around 1,000,000 distinct CDR3 sequences, around two fifths seen once. Sequencing used blood. V usage is TRBV28 and J usage is TRBJ2-5; a possible D gene is TRBD1 (5 bases). The origin of this receptor is a young man in good health. In nucleotides, the CDR3 is TGTGCCAGCAGTTTACAGGGCGACCCCCAAGAGACCCAGTACTTC. This translates into CASSLQGDPQETQYF.